Sequencing of this T cell receptor beta chain was carried out in a study of cytomegalovirus exposure and HLA in healthy donors. Study outcomes and limitations: Some TCR beta chains (164 of them) were listed as cytomegalovirus-associated.

It was with 60 Vbeta and 13 Jbeta primers that the PCR ran. Profiling relied on immunoSEQ multiplex PCR, and the TCRdb table lists in-frame clones only, not all of them. The sample includes around 80,000 clones, about 80% seen only once; the top ten take 6%. On this clone: The antigen is not known.

This receptor was identified in a female donor in good health and CMV-seronegative. Sequencing was performed on PBMCs.

The CDR3 nucleotides read TGCGCCAGCAGCTTGGGACAGGCAAATTACGAGCAGTACTTC. It yields the protein CASSLGQANYEQYF. The gene calls are TRBV5-1 and TRBJ2-7; D possibly corresponds to TRBD1 (6 bases). CDR1 is SGHRS and CDR2 is YFSETQ in the germline V gene. The CDR3 sequence is 14 residues long. V lost 0 bases and J 4 bases, leaving 11 bases between the germline ends.